The 3 T cell receptor beta chains in this list originate from one sample, sequenced in a study of blood T cell repertoires in COVID-19. Only in-frame clones appear in the TCRdb table, and some are missing; sequencing was by immunoSEQ multiplex PCR. The sample has about 140,000 clones; over 75% are singletons. The specimen sequenced was PBMCs or T cells enriched from blood (not recorded which). Source of these receptors: a woman aged 45-59 years who had recovered from COVID-19.

The chain combines TRBV25-1 with TRBJ2-5; 10 positions agree with TRBD2. This CDR3 comprises 18 residues. The V gene's germline CDR1 is MGHDK and CDR2 SYGVNS. J gave up 1 base and V 0 bases, and 8 bases lay outside the gene matches. DNA for the CDR3: TGTGCCAGCAGTGAATATTTCGGCTTAGCGGGAGGCCAAGAGACCCAGTACTTC. It codes for CASSEYFGLAGGQETQYF.

This chain connects TRBV6-1 to TRBJ1-2; 8 bases line up with TRBD1. Germline CDR1 reads MNHNS; CDR2 reads SASEGT. The length of the CDR3 is 14 residues. After removal of 2 bases from V and 8 bases from J, the junction contained 7 bases not matched to a gene. This CDR3 is CASSEQLTGVGYTF. For the CDR3, the DNA is TGTGCCAGCAGTGAACAACTGACAGGGGTAGGCTACACCTTC.

CDR3 residues: CASSLGPTGGGVYGYTF. The CDR3 region has the DNA TGTGCCAGCAGCTTGGGCCCAACAGGGGGGGGAGTTTATGGCTACACCTTC. The chain carries TRBV5-4 and TRBJ1-2, with 8 bases aligning to TRBD1. The CDR3 runs to 17 residues. Germline CDR1 reads SGHNT; CDR2 reads YYREEE (reference sequence). J lost 5 bases, V lost 0 bases, and 12 bases had no gene match.